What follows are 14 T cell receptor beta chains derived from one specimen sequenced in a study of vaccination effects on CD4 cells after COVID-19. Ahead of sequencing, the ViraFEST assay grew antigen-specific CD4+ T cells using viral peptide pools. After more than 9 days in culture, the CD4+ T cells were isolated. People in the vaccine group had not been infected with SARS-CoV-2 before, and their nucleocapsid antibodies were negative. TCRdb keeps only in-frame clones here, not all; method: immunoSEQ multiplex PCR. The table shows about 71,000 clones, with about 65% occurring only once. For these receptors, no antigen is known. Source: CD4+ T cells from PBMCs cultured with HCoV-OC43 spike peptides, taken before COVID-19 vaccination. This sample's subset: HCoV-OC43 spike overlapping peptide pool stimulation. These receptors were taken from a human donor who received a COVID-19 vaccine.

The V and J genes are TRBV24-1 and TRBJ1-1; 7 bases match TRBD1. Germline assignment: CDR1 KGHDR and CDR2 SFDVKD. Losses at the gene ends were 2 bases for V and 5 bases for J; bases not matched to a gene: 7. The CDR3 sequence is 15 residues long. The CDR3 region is CATSDSRGSGTEAFF. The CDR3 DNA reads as TGTGCCACCAGTGATTCCAGGGGGTCGGGGACTGAAGCTTTCTTT.

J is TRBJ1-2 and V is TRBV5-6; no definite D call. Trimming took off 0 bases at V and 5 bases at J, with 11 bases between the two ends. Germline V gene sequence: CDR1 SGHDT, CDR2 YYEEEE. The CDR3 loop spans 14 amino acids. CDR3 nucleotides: TGTGCCAGCAGCTTGGGGTTGGGTCAGTATGGCTACACCTTC. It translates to CASSLGLGQYGYTF.

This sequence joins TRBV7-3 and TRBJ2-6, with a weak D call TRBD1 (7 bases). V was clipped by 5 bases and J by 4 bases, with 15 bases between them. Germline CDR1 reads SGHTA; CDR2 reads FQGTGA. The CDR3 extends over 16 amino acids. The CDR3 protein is CASSTSGGPGANVLTF. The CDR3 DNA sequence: TGTGCCAGCAGCACCTCAGGGGGGCCCGGGGCCAACGTCCTGACTTTC.

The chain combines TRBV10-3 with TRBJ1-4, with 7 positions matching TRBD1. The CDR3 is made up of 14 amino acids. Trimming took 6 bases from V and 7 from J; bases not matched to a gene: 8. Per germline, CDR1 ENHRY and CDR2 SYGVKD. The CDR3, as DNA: TGTGCCATCAGGGCTGACAGGGATGCTGAAAAACTGTTTTTT. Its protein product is CAIRADRDAEKLFF.

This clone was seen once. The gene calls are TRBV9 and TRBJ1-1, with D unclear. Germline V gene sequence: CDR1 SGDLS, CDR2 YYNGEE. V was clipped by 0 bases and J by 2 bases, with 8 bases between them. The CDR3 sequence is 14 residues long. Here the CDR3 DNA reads TGTGCCAGCAGCGTAGTTAGACAAAACACTGAAGCTTTCTTT. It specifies CASSVVRQNTEAFF.

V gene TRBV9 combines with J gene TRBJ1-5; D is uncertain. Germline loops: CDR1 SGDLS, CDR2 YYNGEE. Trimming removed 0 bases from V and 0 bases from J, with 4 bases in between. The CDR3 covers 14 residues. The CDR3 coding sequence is TGTGCCAGCAGCGTAGGGTCTAGCAATCAGCCCCAGCATTTT. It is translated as CASSVGSSNQPQHF.

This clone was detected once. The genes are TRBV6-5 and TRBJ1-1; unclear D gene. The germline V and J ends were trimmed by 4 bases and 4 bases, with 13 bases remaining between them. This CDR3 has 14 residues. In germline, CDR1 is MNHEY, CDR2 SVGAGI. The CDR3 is CASSFTNGGTEAFF. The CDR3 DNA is TGTGCCAGCAGTTTCACAAACGGCGGCACTGAAGCTTTCTTT.

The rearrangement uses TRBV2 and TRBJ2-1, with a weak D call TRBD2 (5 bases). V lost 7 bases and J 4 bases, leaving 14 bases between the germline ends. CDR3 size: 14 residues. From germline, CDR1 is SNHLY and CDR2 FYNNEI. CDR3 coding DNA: TGTGCCAGCACTACCAGTTCGGGGTACAATGAGCAGTTCTTC. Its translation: CASTTSSGYNEQFF.

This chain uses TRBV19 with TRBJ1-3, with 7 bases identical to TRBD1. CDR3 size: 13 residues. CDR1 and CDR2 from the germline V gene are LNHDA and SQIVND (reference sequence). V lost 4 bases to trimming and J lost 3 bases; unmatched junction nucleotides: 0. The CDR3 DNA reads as TGTGCCAGTAGTAACAGGGGTGGAAACACCATATATTTT. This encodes CASSNRGGNTIYF.

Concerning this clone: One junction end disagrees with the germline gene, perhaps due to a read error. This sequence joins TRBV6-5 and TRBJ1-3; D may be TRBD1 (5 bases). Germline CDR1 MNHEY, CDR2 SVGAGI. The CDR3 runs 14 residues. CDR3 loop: CASSDSGWGNTIYF. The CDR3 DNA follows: TGTGCCAGCAGTGACTCAGGGTGGGGAAACACCATATATTTT.

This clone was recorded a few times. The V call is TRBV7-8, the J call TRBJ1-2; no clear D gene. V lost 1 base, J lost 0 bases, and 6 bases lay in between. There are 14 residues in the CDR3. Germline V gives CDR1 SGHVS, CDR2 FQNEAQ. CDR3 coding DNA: TGTGCCAGCAGCTTAGGGAGAGCTAACTATGGCTACACCTTC. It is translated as CASSLGRANYGYTF.

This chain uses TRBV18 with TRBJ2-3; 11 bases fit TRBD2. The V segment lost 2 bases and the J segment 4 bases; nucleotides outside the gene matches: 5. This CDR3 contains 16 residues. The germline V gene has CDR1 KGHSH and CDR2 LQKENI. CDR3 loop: CASSPTTSGVSDTQYF. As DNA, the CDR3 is TGTGCCAGCTCACCAACGACTAGCGGGGTTTCAGATACGCAGTATTTT. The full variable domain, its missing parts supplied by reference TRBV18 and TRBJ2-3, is NAGVMQNPRHLVRRRGQEARLRCSPMKGHSHVYWYRQLPEEGLKFMVYLQKENIIDESGMPKERFSAEFPKEGPSILRIQQVVRGDSAAYFCASSPTTSGVSDTQYFGPGTRLTVL.

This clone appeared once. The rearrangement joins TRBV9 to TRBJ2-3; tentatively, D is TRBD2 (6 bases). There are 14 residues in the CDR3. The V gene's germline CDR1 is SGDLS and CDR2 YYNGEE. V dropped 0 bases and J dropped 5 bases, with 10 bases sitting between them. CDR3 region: CASSVVTGGDTQYF. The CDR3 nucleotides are TGTGCCAGCAGCGTAGTTACCGGGGGAGATACGCAGTATTTT.

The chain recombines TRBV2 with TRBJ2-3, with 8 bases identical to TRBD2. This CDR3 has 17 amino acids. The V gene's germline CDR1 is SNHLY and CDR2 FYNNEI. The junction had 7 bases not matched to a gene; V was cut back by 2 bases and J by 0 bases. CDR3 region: CASSEPPTSESTDTQYF. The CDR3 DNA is TGTGCCAGCAGTGAACCGCCGACTAGCGAAAGCACAGATACGCAGTATTTT.